The clone carrying this T cell receptor beta chain was observed a handful of times. This record belongs to a study of T-cell memory formation after mild COVID-19. Study summary: There were largely donor-specific TCR clusters.

5'RACE primed from the constant segment yielded TCR alpha and TCR beta cDNA libraries bearing sample barcodes and UMIs. TCRdb re-analysed the 5' RACE reads in MiXCR, keeping a single row per CDR3 protein. The table lists 350,000 to 450,000 distinct CDR3 sequences, around 18% of them singletons, with 8.4% in the top ten. The source of this sequence is an adult woman who had mild COVID-19 (a few samples of this study predate the infection). Cell type and time point are not known. The sample was PBMCs or a T cell subset sorted from them (not recorded which).

This chain's CDR3 is CASSDISGWGRDTQYF. CDR3 DNA: TGTGCCAGCAGTGATATTAGCGGGTGGGGGAGAGATACGCAGTATTTT. V usage is TRBV2 and J usage is TRBJ2-3; 7 bases match TRBD2. V was clipped by 3 bases and J by 5 bases; unmatched bases: 11. This CDR3 contains 16 residues. CDR1 and CDR2 from the germline V gene are SNHLY and FYNNEI.